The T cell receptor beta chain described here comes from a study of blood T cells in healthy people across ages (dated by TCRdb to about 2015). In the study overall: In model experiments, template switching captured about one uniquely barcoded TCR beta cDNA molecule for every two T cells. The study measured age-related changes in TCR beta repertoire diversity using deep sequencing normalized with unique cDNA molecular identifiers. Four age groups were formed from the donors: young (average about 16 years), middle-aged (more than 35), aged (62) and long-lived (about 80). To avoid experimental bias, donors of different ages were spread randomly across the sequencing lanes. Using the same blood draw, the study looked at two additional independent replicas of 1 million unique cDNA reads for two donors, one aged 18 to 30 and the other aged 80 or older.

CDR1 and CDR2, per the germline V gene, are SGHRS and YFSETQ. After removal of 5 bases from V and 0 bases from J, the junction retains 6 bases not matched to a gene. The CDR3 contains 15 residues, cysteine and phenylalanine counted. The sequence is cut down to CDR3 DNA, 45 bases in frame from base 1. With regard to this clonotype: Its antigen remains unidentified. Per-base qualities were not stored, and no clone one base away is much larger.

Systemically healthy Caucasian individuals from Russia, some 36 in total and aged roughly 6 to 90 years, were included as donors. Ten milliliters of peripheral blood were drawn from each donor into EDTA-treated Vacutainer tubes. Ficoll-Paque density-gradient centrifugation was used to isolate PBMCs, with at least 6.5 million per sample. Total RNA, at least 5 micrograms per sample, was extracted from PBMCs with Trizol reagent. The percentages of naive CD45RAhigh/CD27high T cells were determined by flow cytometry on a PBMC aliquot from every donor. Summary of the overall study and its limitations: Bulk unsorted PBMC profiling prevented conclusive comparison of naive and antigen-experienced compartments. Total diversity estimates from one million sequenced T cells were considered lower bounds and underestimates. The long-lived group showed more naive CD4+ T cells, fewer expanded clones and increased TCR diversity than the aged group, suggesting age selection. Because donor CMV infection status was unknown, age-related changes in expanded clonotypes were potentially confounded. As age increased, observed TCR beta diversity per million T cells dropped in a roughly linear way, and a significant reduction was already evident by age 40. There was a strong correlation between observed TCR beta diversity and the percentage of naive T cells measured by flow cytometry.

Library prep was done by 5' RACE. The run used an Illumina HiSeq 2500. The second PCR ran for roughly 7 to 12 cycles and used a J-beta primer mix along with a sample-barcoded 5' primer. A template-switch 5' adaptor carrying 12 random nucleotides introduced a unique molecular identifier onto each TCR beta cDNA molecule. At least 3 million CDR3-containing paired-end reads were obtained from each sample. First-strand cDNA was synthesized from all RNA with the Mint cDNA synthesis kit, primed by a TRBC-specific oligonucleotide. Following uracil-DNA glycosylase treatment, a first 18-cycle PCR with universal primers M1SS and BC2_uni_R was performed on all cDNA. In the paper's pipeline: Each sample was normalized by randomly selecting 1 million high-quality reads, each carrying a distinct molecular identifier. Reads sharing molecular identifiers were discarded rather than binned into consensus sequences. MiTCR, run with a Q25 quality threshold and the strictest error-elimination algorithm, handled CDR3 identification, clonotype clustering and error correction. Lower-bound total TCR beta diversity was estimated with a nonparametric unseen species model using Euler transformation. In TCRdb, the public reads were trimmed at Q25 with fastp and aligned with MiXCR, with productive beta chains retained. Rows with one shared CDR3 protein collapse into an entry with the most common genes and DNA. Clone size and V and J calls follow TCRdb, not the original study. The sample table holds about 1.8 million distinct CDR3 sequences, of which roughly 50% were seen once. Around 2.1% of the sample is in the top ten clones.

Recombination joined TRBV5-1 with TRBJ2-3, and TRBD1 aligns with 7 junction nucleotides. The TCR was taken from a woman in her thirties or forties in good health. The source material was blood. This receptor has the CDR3 CASSWDSPSTDTQYF. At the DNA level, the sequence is TGCGCCAGCAGTTGGGACAGCCCTAGCACAGATACGCAGTATTTT.